This T cell receptor (beta chain) was sequenced in a study of cytomegalovirus exposure and HLA in healthy donors. This clone was seen only once. The antigen is not known. Trimming stripped 4 bases from V and 4 bases from J, with 16 bases between. Germline V gene sequence: CDR1 SEHNR, CDR2 FQNEAQ (reference sequence). The CDR3 extends over 15 amino acids. PCR amplification relied on 60 Vbeta primers (plus 13 Jbeta primers). Repertoires were generated with immunoSEQ multiplex PCR, while TCRdb's copy carries only in-frame clones and drops some. The table includes under 200,000 clones, less than 80% detected once. Broader study findings: Relative to equally common others, HLA-associated TCR beta chains showed greater clonal expansion in a later analysis. Productive status was seen about 90% or about 30% of the time for most TCR beta V segments in an earlier analysis. It is likely that the observed cluster of highly shared sequence variants was a sequencing artifact.

The receptor comes from a woman aged 40 to 50 in good health and CMV-seronegative. Specimen: PBMCs. The J gene is TRBJ1-2, the V gene TRBV7-9; the D gene is possibly TRBD1 (5 bases). The CDR3 here is CASSSGQVGSYGYTF. Here the CDR3 DNA reads TGTGCCAGCAGCTCCGGACAAGTTGGCAGCTATGGCTACACCTTC.